Included here is one T cell receptor (beta chain) sequence, with context. Antigen specificity is unknown. Three rounds of nested PCR, following a modified ARM-PCR protocol, produced the TCRbeta library. MiXCR, run by TCRdb on the multiplex PCR reads, gives a single entry per CDR3 protein. The sample records over 110,000 distinct CDR3 sequences, approximately 66% being singletons. The sample comes from a study of tumor and adjacent non-tumor tissue in lung cancer. Overall study context: There were some 11 adenocarcinoma, 2 squamous cell carcinoma and 1 small cell lung cancer cases. Study-level points and caveats: Tumor repertoires had a smaller top 100 clone share than normal lung. Tumor tissue had significantly higher TCR diversity than normal lung.

RNA was extracted from bulk tissue without any cell sorting. Sequences were obtained from lung tumor tissue. This receptor was taken from a man between 60 and 75 years old with small cell lung cancer.

CDR3 DNA sequence: TGCGCCAGCAGCCAAGCTCATGGTGGGGGCGCCGGCTACACCTTC. As protein: CASSQAHGGGAGYTF. The chain carries TRBV4-1 and TRBJ1-2, with D maybe TRBD1 (6 bases). Per the germline V gene, CDR1 is MGHRA and CDR2 is YSYEKL. The length of the CDR3 is 15 residues. V was pared by 1 base and J by 8 bases, with 17 bases between.